This TCR beta chain comes out of a study of blood T cell repertoires in COVID-19. In the study overall: The United States, Italy and Spain provided the acute and convalescent COVID-19 samples. PBMCs, B-cell-depleted T cells, or T cells provided the cDNA or gDNA that made up the material.

The germline V gene encodes CDR1 MGHDK and CDR2 SYGVNS. This CDR3 has 16 residues. V lost 4 bases and J 2 bases, leaving 15 bases between the germline ends. In the original processing: Using reference gene primer amplification, nucleated cell counts were estimated. This table comes from immunoSEQ multiplex PCR, and its TCRdb copy is limited to in-frame clones, with some not included. V and J calls plus clone size are reproduced from that table; the DNA served to infer D and trimming. The sample includes about 220,000 clones, over 60% of them seen just once. The receptor was isolated from a woman in her seventies with acute or convalescent COVID-19. Material: peripheral blood. The chain combines TRBV25-1 with TRBJ2-1; D possibly corresponds to TRBD2 (6 bases). The CDR3, as DNA: TGTGCCAGCAGTGGCCCCCGGGGGATAGCCTACAATGAGCAGTTCTTC. It yields the protein CASSGPRGIAYNEQFF. The variable domain in full, with the rest retrieved from reference TRBV25-1 and TRBJ2-1, is EADIYQTPRYLVIGTGKKITLECSQTMGHDKMYWYQQDPGMELHLIHYSYGVNSTEKGDLSSESTVSRIRTEHFPLTLESARPSHTSQYLCASSGPRGIAYNEQFFGPGTRLTVL.